The 7 T cell receptor beta chains below come from one sample, sequenced in a study of cytomegalovirus exposure and HLA in healthy donors. Primers: 60 Vbeta forward and 13 Jbeta reverse. TCRdb keeps only in-frame clones here, not all; method: immunoSEQ multiplex PCR. The sample carries 150,000 to 200,000 clones, around 80% recorded once. The material sequenced was PBMCs. These receptors came from a woman aged 18-35 years in good health and CMV-seronegative.

The V and J genes are TRBV15 and TRBJ1-5, with D unresolved. The CDR3 consists of 13 residues. Trimming removed 5 bases from V and 3 bases from J, with 8 bases in between. The germline gives CDR1 LNHNV, CDR2 YYDKDF (reference sequence). This CDR3 is CATSQAPNQPQHF. CDR3 DNA sequence: TGTGCCACCAGCCAGGCCCCCAATCAGCCCCAGCATTTT.

The V and J genes are TRBV28 and TRBJ2-1; D might be TRBD2 (6 bases). Germline CDR1 is MDHEN and CDR2 is SYDVKM. This CDR3 region has 16 residues. The V gene lost 8 bases and the J gene lost 4 bases, with 21 bases spanning the gap. CDR3 nucleotides: TGTGCCAGCCACCCCCCCCTTCGGGGGATATACAATGAGCAGTTCTTC. Protein product: CASHPPLRGIYNEQFF.

The CDR3 spells CASSIRVFTEAFF. Written as DNA, the CDR3 is TGTGCCAGTAGTATCAGGGTATTCACTGAAGCTTTCTTT. V gene TRBV19 combines with J gene TRBJ1-1, with D perhaps TRBD1 (5 bases). This CDR3 region has 13 residues. Germline V CDR1 and CDR2: LNHDA, SQIVND (reference sequence). V lost 3 bases to trimming and J lost 4 bases, with 9 bases between them.

J is TRBJ2-1 and V is TRBV5-4; 9 bases agree with TRBD2. There are 17 residues in the CDR3. Germline trimming cut 0 bases from V and 4 bases from J; bases unmatched to any gene: 8. Germline V lookup: CDR1 SGHNT, CDR2 YYREEE (reference sequence). The CDR3 spells CASSLVPGTSLYNEQFF. The DNA for the CDR3 is TGTGCCAGCAGCTTGGTCCCCGGGACTAGCCTTTACAATGAGCAGTTCTTC.

The chain uses TRBV7-2 and TRBJ1-2, with D tentatively TRBD1 (5 bases). Germline V lookup: CDR1 SGHTA, CDR2 FQGNSA. The CDR3 runs 15 residues. V dropped 0 bases and J dropped 2 bases, with 10 bases sitting between them. The CDR3 loop is CASSLAQTANYGYTF. The CDR3 DNA follows: TGTGCCAGCAGCTTAGCCCAGACAGCGAACTATGGCTACACCTTC.

The rearrangement links TRBV6-5 to TRBJ2-2, with D hard to call. This CDR3 comprises 13 residues. Germline CDR1 reads MNHEY; CDR2 reads SVGAGI. Trimming stripped 4 bases from V and 7 bases from J, with 10 bases between. The CDR3: CASSSLYGGELFF. In DNA form, the CDR3 reads TGTGCCAGCAGTTCCCTATACGGCGGGGAGCTGTTTTTT.

V gene TRBV11-2 combines with J gene TRBJ2-1, with D possibly matching TRBD2 (5 bases). Deletions cut 5 bases from V and 9 bases from J, with 8 bases between. Germline lookup yields CDR1 SGHAT and CDR2 FQNNGV. The CDR3 is 11 amino acids. In DNA, the CDR3 is TGTGCCAGCAGCCGGGGTAGTGAGCAGTTCTTC. Encoded protein: CASSRGSEQFF.